What follows are 2 T cell receptor beta chains derived from one specimen sequenced in a study of shared clonotypes between healthy human individuals. Measured with immunoSEQ multiplex PCR; TCRdb has only the in-frame clones, and not every one. The sample holds 2 million to 2.5 million clones; almost 96% are singletons and the top ten take roughly 0.13%. The sequenced material came from naive CD4+ T cells sorted from blood. Subset reported: CD45RA+ positively selected. The receptors were sampled from a young man in good health.

This clone was counted a single time. Different DNA sequences within this sample yield the same CDR3. The chain joins TRBV2 to TRBJ2-7; no definite D call. The V end was cut by 6 bases, the J end by 2 bases, with 5 bases between. CDR1 SNHLY and CDR2 FYNNEI come from the germline V gene. This CDR3 is built from 11 residues. The CDR3 nucleotides read TGTGCCAGCAGCCCTACCTACGAGCAGTACTTC. Protein: CASSPTYEQYF.

Concerning this clone itself: Other DNA sequences in this specimen translate into the identical CDR3. The chain employs TRBV5-1 and TRBJ1-2, with D hard to call. V dropped 0 bases and J dropped 0 bases, with 3 bases sitting between them. Germline V gives CDR1 SGHRS, CDR2 YFSETQ. This CDR3 has 13 amino acids. The CDR3 nucleotides read TGCGCCAGCAGCTTGGGAACTAACTATGGCTACACCTTC. It specifies CASSLGTNYGYTF.